One sample yielded the 14 T cell receptor beta chains listed below, sequenced in a study of CD8+ T cells in alopecia areata. Extraction and reverse transcription of RNA yielded cDNA as the sequencing template. Some clones are missing from TCRdb's copy, which holds only in-frame ones; the method was immunoSEQ multiplex PCR. The table has some 120,000 clones, 60% to 65% seen once; the top ten hold around 6%. Stated treatment: oral pan-JAK inhibitor, 5-10 mg twice daily. This specimen was CD4+ T cells sorted from blood, taken at week 4, from a patient treated with tofacitinib. These receptors were collected from a human donor with alopecia areata.

This chain links TRBV29-1 with TRBJ1-2; the D gene is possibly TRBD1 (5 bases). Trimming pared 7 bases from V and 3 bases from J, leaving 12 bases between. This CDR3 region has 12 residues. Germline-derived CDR1 and CDR2 are SQVTM and ANQGSEA. DNA of the CDR3: TGCAGCGCAGAAGGGGAGGACTATGGCTACACCTTC. Its translation is CSAEGEDYGYTF.

J is TRBJ2-1 and V is TRBV4-2; 8 positions agree with TRBD1. Germline V gene lookup returns CDR1 LGHNA and CDR2 YNFKEQ. With V trimmed by 4 bases and J by 0 bases, 8 bases remained unmatched. The CDR3 is 17 residues long. The CDR3 is CASSPRQGSSSYNEQFF. DNA for the CDR3: TGTGCCAGCAGCCCGCGACAGGGGTCCAGCTCCTACAATGAGCAGTTCTTC.

This chain connects TRBV7-8 to TRBJ1-6; 10 bases align to TRBD1. The V gene's germline CDR1 is SGHVS and CDR2 FQNEAQ. The ends lost 0 bases at V and 10 bases at J; junction bases unmatched: 6. The CDR3 has 16 amino acids. Here the CDR3 reads CASSLAGTGVGSPLHF. In DNA, the CDR3 is TGTGCCAGCAGCTTAGCCGGGACAGGGGTAGGATCACCCCTCCACTTT.

This chain links TRBV27 with TRBJ1-2; tentatively, D is TRBD1 (5 bases). CDR1 and CDR2 from the germline V gene are MNHEY and SMNVEV (reference sequence). The CDR3 consists of 13 residues. The germline V and J ends were trimmed by 2 bases and 6 bases, with 10 bases remaining between them. The CDR3 reads CASSLQGGDGYTF. CDR3 sequence (DNA): TGTGCCAGCAGTTTACAGGGCGGCGATGGCTACACCTTC.

The chain uses TRBV19 and TRBJ1-1, with 7 bases fitting TRBD1. The germline gives CDR1 LNHDA, CDR2 SQIVND (reference sequence). J lost 11 bases, V lost 4 bases, and 7 bases had no gene match. This CDR3 has 12 residues. The CDR3 sequence: CASSTPRGGAFF. Here the CDR3 DNA reads TGTGCCAGTAGTACGCCCAGGGGGGGCGCTTTCTTT.

The chain carries TRBV5-6 and TRBJ2-1; 10 bases are shared with TRBD2. V lost 1 base and J lost 7; bases outside the gene matches: 2. CDR3 length: 14 residues. Germline V gene sequence: CDR1 SGHDT, CDR2 YYEEEE. The chain's CDR3 is CASSLSSGGNEQFF. CDR3 DNA sequence: TGTGCCAGCAGCTTGTCTAGCGGGGGAAATGAGCAGTTCTTC.

This chain joins TRBV11-2 and TRBJ2-3, with TRBD2 identical over 8 bases. The ends lost 1 base at V and 2 bases at J; junction bases unmatched: 8. This CDR3 comprises 17 residues. Germline CDR1 SGHAT, CDR2 FQNNGV. This chain's CDR3 is CASSLAPSGRATDTQYF. As DNA, the CDR3 is TGTGCCAGCAGCTTAGCGCCTAGCGGGCGGGCCACAGATACGCAGTATTTT.

This clone was observed at least ten times. The chain is built from TRBV7-3 and TRBJ2-3; TRBD1 matches 10 bases. The J segment lost 4 bases and the V segment lost 4 bases, leaving 2 bases of the junction unmatched. The length of the CDR3 is 14 residues. Germline V gene lookup returns CDR1 SGHTA and CDR2 FQGTGA. CDR3 nucleotides: TGTGCCAGCAGCTCCGGGACAGGGGCAGATACGCAGTATTTT. This translates into CASSSGTGADTQYF. Full variable domain (remainder filled in from reference TRBV7-3 and TRBJ2-3): GAGVSQTPSNKVTEKGKYVELRCDPISGHTALYWYRQSLGQGPEFLIYFQGTGAADDSGLPNDRFFAVRPEGSVSTLKIQRTERGDSAVYLCASSSGTGADTQYFGPGTRLTVL.

On this clone: The sample carries other DNA sequences with the same CDR3. The chain has TRBV5-1 and TRBJ1-1, with TRBD1 identical over 7 bases. Germline-derived CDR1 and CDR2 are SGHRS and YFSETQ. With 4 bases clipped from V and 2 bases from J, the junction kept 2 bases outside the gene matches. This CDR3 contains 13 residues. The CDR3 region is CASSRDRNTEAFF. Here the CDR3 DNA reads TGCGCCAGCAGCCGGGACAGAAACACTGAAGCTTTCTTT.

The CDR3 sequence: CTSSQYSDRGAGSGRFGETQYF. CDR3 DNA: TGCACCAGCAGCCAATATTCTGACAGAGGGGCTGGTAGCGGGAGGTTTGGGGAGACCCAGTACTTC. V is TRBV1 and J is TRBJ2-5; TRBD2 reflects the table's D call only, with no check against the DNA. TRBV1 is a pseudogene locus. CDR3 size: 22 residues.

The V and J genes are TRBV27 and TRBJ2-3; 7 positions agree with TRBD2. The length of the CDR3 is 17 residues. Germline V gene lookup returns CDR1 MNHEY and CDR2 SMNVEV (reference sequence). With V trimmed by 6 bases and J by 1 base, 13 bases remained unmatched. CDR3 DNA sequence: TGTGCCAGCAGACAAAGTGGCGGGGGTTCCCGCACAGATACGCAGTATTTT. Protein product: CASRQSGGGSRTDTQYF.

The CDR3 bases are TGCGCCAGCAGCCAAGATATGGCCAGGGAGGCTGGAAACACCATATATTTT. It codes for CASSQDMAREAGNTIYF. The chain combines TRBV4-1 with TRBJ1-3, with D maybe TRBD1 (5 bases). Trimming took 0 bases from V and 2 from J, leaving 14 bases between them. This CDR3 region has 17 residues. Germline V gene data show CDR1 as MGHRA and CDR2 as YSYEKL.

V and J are TRBV5-1 and TRBJ2-3; 8 bases align to TRBD1. The CDR3 has 14 residues. Germline CDR1 is SGHRS and CDR2 is YFSETQ. V trimming: 4 bases; J trimming: 4 bases; junction bases outside the gene matches: 5. The CDR3, as DNA: TGCGCCAGCAGCACGCAGGGGGCGTCAGATACGCAGTATTTT. Amino acids: CASSTQGASDTQYF.

This clone appeared once. The chain has TRBV7-2 and TRBJ2-3; D gene ambiguous. Germline assignment: CDR1 SGHTA and CDR2 FQGNSA. The V end lost 2 bases, the J end lost 2 bases, and 8 bases lay between the germline ends. CDR3 length equals 14 residues. CDR3 nucleotide sequence: TGTGCCAGCAGCTTACAGATGTCCACAGATACGCAGTATTTT. Translation gives CASSLQMSTDTQYF.